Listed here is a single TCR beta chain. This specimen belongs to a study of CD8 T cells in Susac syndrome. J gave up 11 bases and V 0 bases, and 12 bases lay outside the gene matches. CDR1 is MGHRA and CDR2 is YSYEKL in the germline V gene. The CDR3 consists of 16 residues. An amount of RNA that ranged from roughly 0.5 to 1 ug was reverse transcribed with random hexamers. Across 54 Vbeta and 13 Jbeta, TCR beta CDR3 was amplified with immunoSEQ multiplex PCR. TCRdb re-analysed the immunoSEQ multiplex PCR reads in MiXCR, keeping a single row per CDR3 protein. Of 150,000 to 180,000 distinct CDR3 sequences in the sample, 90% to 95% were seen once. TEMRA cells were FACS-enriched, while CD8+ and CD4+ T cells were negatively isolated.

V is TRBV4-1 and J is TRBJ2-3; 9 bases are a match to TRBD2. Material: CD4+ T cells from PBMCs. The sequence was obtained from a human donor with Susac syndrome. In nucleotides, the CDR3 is TGCGCCAGCAGCCAAGAACGCGGGGGGGCCCTTGTTGTGCAGTATTTT. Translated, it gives CASSQERGGALVVQYF.